This T cell receptor (beta chain) was observed in a study of cytomegalovirus exposure and HLA in healthy donors. Study-wide findings and caveats: Rare TCR sequences predominated, though certain public TCRs were found in many donors. When a later analysis was performed, an Asian-associated ancestry cluster reportedly had fewer N-insertions than the roughly 630-donor mean.

This clone has just one count. Its antigen is as yet unknown. Germline CDR1 and CDR2: SGHTA and FQGTGA. The CDR3 sequence is 14 residues long. Trimming at V came to 2 bases and at J to 5 bases, leaving 1 base not matched to a gene. The PCR had 60 Vbeta and 13 Jbeta primers. Data came from immunoSEQ multiplex PCR; TCRdb stores just in-frame clones and leaves some out. This sample carries over 70,000 clones, 67% of them seen once, and the ten largest clones take 2.1%. This chain connects TRBV7-3 to TRBJ2-2; 8 bases are shared with TRBD2. The sequenced sample was PBMCs. The clonotype originates from a man aged 30 to 39 in good health and CMV-seronegative. The CDR3 region has the DNA TGTGCCAGCAGCTTAGGCGGGAGGACCGGGGAGCTGTTTTTT. Translating gives CASSLGGRTGELFF.